This TCR beta chain was profiled in a study of OX40 agonist ivuxolimab in advanced cancers. At the level of the study: At doses from 0.01 to 10 mg/kg, patients were given intravenous ivuxolimab every 2 weeks.

Patients were ruled out by autoimmune disease history or systemic immunosuppression. Trimming took 5 bases from V and 7 from J, leaving 15 bases between them. CDR3 size: 14 residues. Per germline, CDR1 SGHRS and CDR2 YFSETQ. This table comes from immunoSEQ multiplex PCR, and its TCRdb copy is limited to in-frame clones, with some not included. The profile shows roughly 71,000 clones, roughly 80% of them singletons. The rearrangement links TRBV5-1 to TRBJ1-4; maybe TRBD1 (6 bases). The input for sequencing was CD4+ or CD8+ T cells sorted from blood, taken in a trial of the OX40 agonist ivuxolimab. This clonotype was sampled from an adult with an advanced solid tumor such as melanoma, head and neck, liver or kidney cancer. The CDR3 here is CASRAGEWSEKLFF. The CDR3 DNA follows: TGCGCCAGCAGGGCAGGGGAGTGGAGTGAAAAACTGTTTTTT.